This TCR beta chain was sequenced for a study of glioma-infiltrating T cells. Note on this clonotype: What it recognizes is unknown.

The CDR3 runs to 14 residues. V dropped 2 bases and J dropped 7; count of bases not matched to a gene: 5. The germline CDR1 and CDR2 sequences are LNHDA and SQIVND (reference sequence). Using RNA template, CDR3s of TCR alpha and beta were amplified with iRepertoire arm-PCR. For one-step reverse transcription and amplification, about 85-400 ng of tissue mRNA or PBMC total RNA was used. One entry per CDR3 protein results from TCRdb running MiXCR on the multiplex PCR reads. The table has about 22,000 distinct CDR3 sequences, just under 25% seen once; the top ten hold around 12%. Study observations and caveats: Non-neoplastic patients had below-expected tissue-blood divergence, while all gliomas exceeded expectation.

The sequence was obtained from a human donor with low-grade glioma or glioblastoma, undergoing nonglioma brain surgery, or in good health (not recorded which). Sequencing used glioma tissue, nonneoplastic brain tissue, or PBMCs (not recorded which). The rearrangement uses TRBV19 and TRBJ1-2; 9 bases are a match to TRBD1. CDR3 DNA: TGTGCCAGTAGTATAAAGACAGGGGGAAGTGGCTACACCTTC. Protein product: CASSIKTGGSGYTF. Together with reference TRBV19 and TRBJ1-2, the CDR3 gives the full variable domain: DGGITQSPKYLFRKEGQNVTLSCEQNLNHDAMYWYRQDPGQGLRLIYYSQIVNDFQKGDIAEGYSVSREKKESFPLTVTSAQKNPTAFYLCASSIKTGGSGYTFGSGTRLTVV.